The present T cell receptor beta chain was sequenced within a study of low-dose radiotherapy and immunotherapy resistance in tumors. This clonotype was observed at least ten times. cDNA synthesis used a TRAV/TRBV-specific primer set for both chains. PCR amplification of the TCRs was performed with Phusion for 20 PCR cycles, and it relied on a constant-region primer together with a V-primer adapter. TCRdb reanalysed the reads using MiXCR and keeps one entry per CDR3 protein. Of tens of thousands of distinct CDR3 sequences listed, 17% are singletons. The V gene's germline CDR1 is LNHNV and CDR2 YYDKDF (reference sequence). The CDR3 spans 15 residues. V was trimmed by 5 bases and J by 3 bases, leaving 16 bases between them. The time point: after trial treatment. Treatment here: LDRT plus nivolumab, ipilimumab, low-dose cyclophosphamide and aspirin (RACIN trial).

The material sequenced was PBMCs, taken after low-dose radiotherapy plus immunotherapy. This rearrangement joins TRBV15 to TRBJ1-1; the D gene is possibly TRBD1 (6 bases). This TCR was sampled from a male donor with prostate cancer. This CDR3 reads CATSPPQGLDTEAFF. In nucleotides, the CDR3 is TGTGCCACCAGCCCTCCACAGGGTTTGGACACTGAAGCTTTCTTT.